This TCR beta chain was recorded in a study of T-cell reconstitution after alpha-beta-depleted transplantation in children. V lost 5 bases and J 1 base, leaving 14 bases between the germline ends. CDR1 is DFQATT, CDR2 SNEGSKA, per germline (reference sequence). The CDR3 is made up of 14 amino acids. This clonotype was seen many times. It was with unique molecular identifiers that the TCRbeta library was prepared. In TCRdb, the PCR reads were re-called with MiXCR into one record per CDR3 protein. The profile shows approximately 83,000 distinct CDR3 sequences, roughly 8% of them singletons. The source was PBMCs from the stem cell graft donor, collected from the stem cell graft. The rearrangement links TRBV20-1 to TRBJ1-1; possibly TRBD1 for D (5 bases). This receptor was identified in a human donor who donated a stem cell graft to a child with congenital amegakaryocytic thrombocytopenia. CDR3 nucleotides: TGCAGTGCTTTACCTGGAACAGGGAACACTGAAGCTTTCTTT. Its translation: CSALPGTGNTEAFF.